A selection of T cell receptor beta chains follows, all from one sample in a study of T cells in localized non-small cell lung cancer. Produced via immunoSEQ multiplex PCR; TCRdb's table is partial and in-frame only. The sample contains over 40,000 clones, more than 85% of which appear only once. The sample was peripheral blood, taken before any cancer treatment. These receptors came from a woman aged 18-55 years with stage III lung adenocarcinoma. Each CDR3 is given with its conserved first and last residue. Each record gives: V gene, clone size, CDR3 protein. Clone size is stated in some rows and not others, as once, few, many or a class when expanded.

TRBV7-2 - CASSLTGLSSGNTIYF
TRBV6-6 - CASSAERLIGDEQFF
TRBV2 few CASRDDRGGGYTF
TRBV6-6 - CASSSMGGYTF
TRBV6-6 - CASSRGNEKLFF
TRBV14 - CASSQELTVDGYTF
TRBV6-1 - CASITLGSNYGYTF
TRBV6-1 - CASSPDDRAYGYTF
TRBV30 - CAWTLGLAGRQETQYF
TRBV19 - CASSSQDLVEQYF
TRBV7-9 - CASRGALNTEAFF